Shown below are 22 T cell receptor beta chains from a single sample sequenced in a study of early stage breast cancer tumors. Sequenced by immunoSEQ multiplex PCR; TCRdb stores in-frame clones only, minus some. The sample holds more than 60,000 clones, more than 60% seen once. Sample: blood. These receptors originate from a person between 60 and 69 years old with breast cancer.

The chain is built from TRBV7-3 and TRBJ2-1; 11 bases are a match to TRBD2. The V gene end was trimmed by 3 bases and the J gene end by 5 bases; junction bases not matched to a gene: 9. Germline CDR1 SGHTA, CDR2 FQGTGA. This CDR3 comprises 17 residues. CDR3 in amino acids: CASSFLPTSGVNNEQFF. The CDR3 DNA reads TGTGCCAGCAGCTTCCTTCCGACTAGCGGGGTTAACAATGAGCAGTTCTTC.

This chain joins TRBV6-5 and TRBJ2-1, with 8 nucleotides matching TRBD2. Germline values: CDR1 MNHEY, CDR2 SVGAGI. Germline trimming cut 5 bases from V and 10 bases from J; bases unmatched to any gene: 13. The CDR3 loop spans 15 amino acids. The chain's CDR3 is CASSPPRSGSSEQFF. CDR3 nucleotides: TGTGCCAGCAGTCCACCTCGAAGCGGGAGTTCGGAGCAGTTCTTC.

A few counts support this clone. The rearrangement links TRBV7-9 to TRBJ1-2; 7 bases are shared with TRBD1. Germline CDR1 reads SEHNR; CDR2 reads FQNEAQ (reference sequence). J was trimmed by 6 bases and V by 3 bases; bases with no gene match: 7. The CDR3 runs to 14 residues. This CDR3 reads CASSLGQLFHGYTF. CDR3 coding DNA: TGTGCCAGCAGCTTGGGACAGTTGTTTCATGGCTACACCTTC.

CDR3 sequence reads: CASSYSGGRITEAFF. As DNA, the CDR3 is TGTGCCAGCAGTTACTCAGGGGGCAGGATTACTGAAGCTTTCTTT. The chain couples TRBV6-6 to TRBJ1-1; 7 positions match TRBD1. This CDR3 region has 15 residues. Germline V gene lookup returns CDR1 MNHNY and CDR2 SVGAGI (reference sequence). V gave up 0 bases and J gave up 5 bases; unmatched junction bases: 6.

The chain carries TRBV11-3 and TRBJ2-1; 8 positions match TRBD1. CDR1 is SGHNT, CDR2 YENEEA, per germline. V dropped 5 bases and J dropped 3; count of bases not matched to a gene: 3. The CDR3 extends over 14 amino acids. The CDR3 reads CASSPTGGYNEQFF. The CDR3 DNA is TGTGCCAGCAGCCCTACAGGGGGCTACAATGAGCAGTTCTTC.

V gene TRBV7-3 combines with J gene TRBJ2-1; D is perhaps TRBD1 or TRBD2 (7 bases each). CDR1 is SGHTA and CDR2 is FQGTGA in the germline V gene. Between the trimmed V and J ends, which lost 3 bases and 8 bases, there was a span of 11 bases. CDR3 length: 13 amino acids. CDR3 sequence: CASSFQGGDEQFF. CDR3 DNA: TGTGCCAGCAGCTTCCAGGGGGGGGATGAGCAGTTCTTC.

The rearrangement links TRBV11-2 to TRBJ1-3; D is unresolved. CDR3 length: 13 residues. Trimming pared 8 bases from V and 6 bases from J, leaving 14 bases between. CDR1 is SGHAT and CDR2 is FQNNGV in the germline V gene. CDR3 amino acids: CASRLQSLNTIYF. CDR3 bases: TGTGCCAGCCGATTACAGAGCCTAAACACCATATATTTT. Based on the CDR3 plus reference TRBV11-2 and TRBJ1-3, the full variable domain is EAGVAQSPRYKIIEKRQSVAFWCNPISGHATLYWYQQILGQGPKLLIQFQNNGVVDDSQLPKDRFSAERLKGVDSTLKIQPAKLEDSAVYLCASRLQSLNTIYFGEGSWLTVV.

V usage is TRBV6-5 and J usage is TRBJ2-7; unclear D gene. CDR1 and CDR2 from the germline V gene are MNHEY and SVGAGI. The CDR3 extends over 12 amino acids. V was shortened by 0 bases and J by 4 bases, with 4 bases between the two germline ends. In nucleotides, the CDR3 is TGTGCCAGCAGTTACTCGCGGTACGAGCAGTACTTC. Protein: CASSYSRYEQYF.

The V call is TRBV28, the J call TRBJ1-5; D uncertain. The germline V and J ends were trimmed by 6 bases and 6 bases, with 9 bases remaining between them. Germline values: CDR1 MDHEN, CDR2 SYDVKM. This CDR3 contains 12 residues. The CDR3 reads CASRSAGQPQHF. As DNA, the CDR3 is TGTGCCAGCAGATCGGCGGGTCAGCCCCAGCATTTT.

This chain links TRBV30 with TRBJ2-3, with 8 bases fitting TRBD2. Germline V lookup: CDR1 GTSNPN, CDR2 SVGIG (reference sequence). J gave up 1 base and V 7 bases, and 7 bases lay outside the gene matches. The CDR3 loop spans 14 amino acids. The CDR3 sequence: CAYQLAAGTDTQYF. For the CDR3, the DNA is TGTGCCTACCAACTAGCGGCTGGCACAGATACGCAGTATTTT. The full variable domain, completed using reference TRBV30 and TRBJ2-3, is SQTIHQWPATLVQPVGSPLSLECTVEGTSNPNLYWYRQAAGRGLQLLFYSVGIGQISSEVPQNLSASRPQDRQFILSSKKLLLSDSGFYLCAYQLAAGTDTQYFGPGTRLTVL.

The chain carries TRBV10-3 and TRBJ1-3; D call uncertain. The CDR3 length is 16 residues. Germline V gives CDR1 ENHRY, CDR2 SYGVKD. The V end was cut by 6 bases, the J end by 0 bases, with 15 bases between. The chain's CDR3 is CAISGTSAISGNTIYF. CDR3 in DNA: TGTGCCATCAGCGGAACAAGTGCCATCTCTGGAAACACCATATATTTT.

This sequence joins TRBV10-1 and TRBJ2-7; 11 bases line up with TRBD1. The germline V gene has CDR1 WNHNN and CDR2 SYGVQD (reference sequence). Germline trimming cut 4 bases from V and 4 bases from J; bases unmatched to any gene: 3. There are 14 residues in the CDR3. CDR3 coding DNA: TGCGCCAGCAGTGCCCGGGACAGGGGGTACGAGCAGTACTTC. It translates to CASSARDRGYEQYF.

This chain joins TRBV7-2 and TRBJ1-1; D unresolved. Germline V lookup: CDR1 SGHTA, CDR2 FQGNSA. The CDR3 runs 13 residues. Trimming pared 4 bases from V and 1 base from J, leaving 7 bases between. The CDR3 bases are TGTGCCAGCAGCTATCAGAGGAACACTGAAGCTTTCTTT. It encodes CASSYQRNTEAFF.

The chain is built from TRBV9 and TRBJ2-3; D perhaps matches TRBD2 (6 bases). From germline, CDR1 is SGDLS and CDR2 YYNGEE. CDR3 size: 15 residues. Trimming removed 0 bases at V and 0 bases at J, with 8 bases between. CDR3 in amino acids: CASSVAGTSTDTQYF. CDR3 in DNA: TGTGCCAGCAGCGTAGCGGGGACTAGCACAGATACGCAGTATTTT. The variable domain in full, completed from reference TRBV9 and TRBJ2-3, reads DSGVTQTPKHLITATGQRVTLRCSPRSGDLSVYWYQQSLDQGLQFLIQYYNGEERAKGNILERFSAQQFPDLHSELNLSSLELGDSALYFCASSVAGTSTDTQYFGPGTRLTVL.

The V and J genes are TRBV7-9 and TRBJ1-1, with 11 bases that match TRBD1. The CDR3 is 15 residues long. Trimming cost V 10 bases and J 3 bases; bases outside gene matches: 10. Germline values: CDR1 SEHNR, CDR2 FQNEAQ (reference sequence). The CDR3 nucleotides read TGTGCCACAAATCGGACAGGGGGCGCGGACACTGAAGCTTTCTTT. Amino acids: CATNRTGGADTEAFF.

This rearrangement joins TRBV4-2 to TRBJ1-1, with 8 bases lining up with TRBD1. This CDR3 region has 16 residues. Germline CDR1 is LGHNA and CDR2 is YNFKEQ. V lost 0 bases, J lost 5 bases, and 8 bases stayed unmatched. The CDR3 DNA reads TGTGCCAGCAGCCAAGAAGGCAGGGGGCGGCGGACTGAAGCTTTCTTT. It codes for CASSQEGRGRRTEAFF.

This clone was detected a few times. The gene calls are TRBV5-1 and TRBJ1-2; the D is unclear. The length of the CDR3 is 14 residues. The V end was cut by 7 bases, the J end by 0 bases, with 13 bases between. From germline, CDR1 is SGHRS and CDR2 YFSETQ. The CDR3: CASSEAATNYGYTF. In DNA, the CDR3 is TGCGCCAGCTCCGAGGCAGCTACTAACTATGGCTACACCTTC.

The V and J genes are TRBV18 and TRBJ2-7; 9 nucleotides line up with TRBD1. The J segment lost 6 bases and the V segment lost 3 bases, leaving 0 bases of the junction unmatched. This CDR3 is built from 12 residues. CDR1 is KGHSH, CDR2 LQKENI, per germline. The CDR3 DNA sequence: TGTGCCAGCTCACCGGGACAGGGCGAGCAGTACTTC. As protein: CASSPGQGEQYF.

This rearrangement joins TRBV2 to TRBJ1-3; possibly TRBD1 for D (5 bases). V was trimmed by 9 bases and J by 0 bases, leaving 9 bases between them. CDR1 SNHLY and CDR2 FYNNEI come from the germline V gene. This CDR3 has 13 residues. This CDR3 reads CARGTFSGNTIYF. The CDR3 bases are TGTGCCAGAGGGACGTTCTCTGGAAACACCATATATTTT.

The rearrangement links TRBV5-3 to TRBJ1-2; the D is unclear. TRBV5-3 is an ORF for which the function is uncertain. The CDR3 has 13 amino acids. V lost 1 base and J lost 3, with 7 bases in between. Written as DNA, the CDR3 is TGTGCCAGAAGCTTGCCAGACTACTATGGCTACACCTTC. It yields the protein CARSLPDYYGYTF.

V and J are TRBV5-1 and TRBJ2-7; D gene uncertain. In germline, CDR1 is SGHRS, CDR2 YFSETQ. Trimming shortened V by 6 bases and J by 2 bases, and 15 bases separated the two germline ends. The CDR3 length is 14 residues. Here the CDR3 reads CASTARDPPYEQYF. The CDR3 DNA reads as TGCGCCAGCACGGCAAGGGATCCACCCTACGAGCAGTACTTC.

V is TRBV9 and J is TRBJ2-7, with D possibly TRBD2 on 6 matching bases. The CDR3 spans 14 residues. Trimming pared 4 bases from V and 4 bases from J, leaving 15 bases between. The germline gives CDR1 SGDLS, CDR2 YYNGEE. CDR3 sequence (DNA): TGTGCCAGCAGCCGGACCGGACTACTATACGAGCAGTACTTC. Residues: CASSRTGLLYEQYF. Filled out from reference TRBV9 and TRBJ2-7, the complete variable domain reads DSGVTQTPKHLITATGQRVTLRCSPRSGDLSVYWYQQSLDQGLQFLIQYYNGEERAKGNILERFSAQQFPDLHSELNLSSLELGDSALYFCASSRTGLLYEQYFGPGTRLTVT.